This record concerns one TCR beta chain sequence. No antigen is known for it. This specimen comes from a study of T cells in Graves' hyperthyroidism and ophthalmopathy. The study, taken as a whole, reports: Separating ophthalmopathy from stable hyperthyroidism was achieved by a 13 V-J model.

Patients having uncontrolled infection, another autoimmune disease, pregnancy or lactation were not included. The source material, RNA transcripts, was used to amplify TCR beta CDR3 regions. HTBI primers drove first-round RT-PCR of the TCR CDR3. TCRdb processed the multiplex PCR reads anew with MiXCR; each CDR3 protein has one entry. The sample has more than 40,000 distinct CDR3 sequences, roughly 50% seen once. Sequencing was carried out using peripheral blood or thyroid tissue (not recorded which). This sequence originates from a woman aged 50 to 60 with Graves' hyperthyroidism.

The CDR3 here is CASSQGATAGELFF. In DNA, the CDR3 is TGTGCCAGCAGCCAGGGGGCGACGGCCGGGGAGCTGTTTTTT. V and J are TRBV3-1 and TRBJ2-2; D is perhaps TRBD1 (6 bases). The V gene's germline CDR1 is LGHDT and CDR2 YNNKEL (reference sequence). This CDR3 contains 14 residues. Trimming took 3 bases from V and 6 from J, leaving 11 bases between them. The full variable domain, its missing parts supplied by reference TRBV3-1 and TRBJ2-2, is DTAVSQTPKYLVTQMGNDKSIKCEQNLGHDTMYWYKQDSKKFLKIMFSYNNKELIINETVPNRFSPKSPDKAHLNLHINSLELGDSAVYFCASSQGATAGELFFGEGSRLTVL.